This TCR beta chain was obtained from a study of T cell responses to AZD1222 COVID-19 vaccine. Study results and caveats: The repertoires were collected only after the peak T cell response. Two AZD1222 administrations were followed by greater Spike-specific TCR breadth and depth.

The method was immunoSEQ multiplex PCR; TCRdb's version includes in-frame clones alone and lacks a portion of them. Found here are over 90,000 clones, roughly 84% of them singletons; the top ten hold around 15%. As regards this clone: Its cognate antigen is unknown.

With 5 bases removed from V and 10 bases from J, the gap between germline ends came to 16 bases. This CDR3 spans 13 amino acids. Germline V CDR1 and CDR2: SGDLS, YYNGEE. The chain links TRBV9 to TRBJ2-1; TRBD1 or TRBD2 may be the D gene (5 bases each). The TCR was taken from an adult in good health. The sample was peripheral blood, taken on day 0 of AZD1222 vaccination. The CDR3 loop reads CASRPGGGGEQFF. In DNA form, the CDR3 reads TGTGCCAGCAGACCCGGTGGGGGTGGGGAGCAGTTCTTC.